The clone carrying this T cell receptor (beta chain) was counted between two and nine times. Its antigen remains unknown. In germline, CDR1 is SGHVS, CDR2 FQNEAQ. The V gene lost 5 bases and the J gene lost 0 bases, with 8 bases spanning the gap. This CDR3 has 14 amino acids. The data are from a study of T cells after yellow fever vaccination. In the study overall: It was SMART-Seq v4 Ultra Low Input that prepared the fractions with low cell numbers.

General study findings and limits: Post-booster reappearance was seen for most primary-vaccination clones (about 95% CD4, around 90% CD8).

TCRdb independently ran MiXCR on the 5' RACE reads; one entry per CDR3 protein. This sample has about 75,000 distinct CDR3 sequences; around 7.1% occur once, and the top ten carry roughly 28%. This TCR was recovered from a man younger than 35 who received the YFV17D yellow fever vaccine. Sample: CD8+ T cells sorted from PBMCs, taken roughly 10 days after the first yellow fever vaccination. This chain links TRBV7-8 with TRBJ2-4; no firm D call. The CDR3 loop is CASSATTAKNIQYF. The CDR3 DNA sequence: TGTGCCAGCAGCGCCACTACAGCCAAAAACATTCAGTACTTC.